This paragraph covers one T cell receptor (beta chain) sequence. This entry is derived from a study of T cell changes during pregnancy in multiple sclerosis. The germline gives CDR1 LNHDA, CDR2 SQIVND (reference sequence). This CDR3 has 16 residues. V lost 5 bases, J lost 5 bases, and 14 bases stayed unmatched. Only in-frame clones appear in the TCRdb table, and some are missing; sequencing was by immunoSEQ multiplex PCR. The sample lists almost 40,000 clones; about 89% were seen once. The sample in question was CD4+ T cells from peripheral blood mononuclear cells, obtained in the third trimester of pregnancy. The V gene is TRBV19, the J gene TRBJ2-7, with 8 bases that match TRBD1. This TCR was sampled from a female donor in good health, enrolled as a control in a pregnancy study. The CDR3 spells CASSALGQGRFHEQYF. The CDR3 nucleotides are TGTGCCAGTAGTGCCTTAGGACAGGGAAGGTTCCACGAGCAGTACTTC.